These T cell receptor beta chains were read from a single sample in a study of identifying expanded T cells in peripheral blood. The table came from immunoSEQ multiplex PCR; TCRdb's copy has only in-frame clones and leaves some out. The repertoire holds under 70,000 clones, with more than 70% as singletons. Sequencing was done on a sample of blood. The receptors were gathered from a person aged 18 to 75 in good health. The CDR3 runs from the conserved cysteine through the conserved F or W. Each record gives: D gene, V gene, J gene, clone size, CDR3 DNA, CDR3 protein. D genes are given only for firm matches. Size tells how often a clone was seen (once, few, many) or the class of an expanded clone, and some rows leave it out.

d_call: .; v_call: TRBV5-4; j_call: TRBJ2-5; clone_size: .; cdr3_nt: TGTGCCAGCAGCCTACTAGGGAGCCAAGAGACCCAGTACTTC; cdr3_aa: CASSLLGSQETQYF
d_call: TRBD1; v_call: TRBV5-6; j_call: TRBJ1-6; clone_size: .; cdr3_nt: TGTGCCAGCAGCTCAGACTCGGGACAGGCGAATTCACCCCTCCACTTT; cdr3_aa: CASSSDSGQANSPLHF
d_call: .; v_call: TRBV2; j_call: TRBJ2-3; clone_size: .; cdr3_nt: TGTGCCAGCAGCGACCTTCGGAGGGGACCAAGCACAGATACGCAGTATTTT; cdr3_aa: CASSDLRRGPSTDTQYF
d_call: .; v_call: TRBV2; j_call: TRBJ1-3; clone_size: .; cdr3_nt: TGTGCCAGCAGACTGGACAGCGGAAACACCATATATTTT; cdr3_aa: CASRLDSGNTIYF
d_call: .; v_call: TRBV2; j_call: TRBJ2-2; clone_size: .; cdr3_nt: TGTGCCAGCACAGGACAGCCGAGCGCGAACACCGGGGAGCTGTTTTTT; cdr3_aa: CASTGQPSANTGELFF
d_call: TRBD2; v_call: TRBV10-3; j_call: TRBJ2-7; clone_size: .; cdr3_nt: TGTGCCATTTCCCAGACTAGCGGCTCCTACGAGCAGTACTTC; cdr3_aa: CAISQTSGSYEQYF
d_call: .; v_call: TRBV4-2; j_call: TRBJ2-7; clone_size: once; cdr3_nt: TGTGCCAGCAGCCAAGATTTTACAGCCAACTCCTACGAGCAGTACTTC; cdr3_aa: CASSQDFTANSYEQYF
d_call: TRBD2; v_call: TRBV7-2; j_call: TRBJ2-1; clone_size: once; cdr3_nt: TGTGCCAGCAGCCCCAAGGGACTAGCGGGAGTCGGTGAGCAGTTCTTC; cdr3_aa: CASSPKGLAGVGEQFF
d_call: TRBD1; v_call: TRBV5-4; j_call: TRBJ2-7; clone_size: .; cdr3_nt: TGTGCCAGCCACCGGGACAGCTACTACGAGCAGTACTTC; cdr3_aa: CASHRDSYYEQYF
d_call: .; v_call: TRBV12-2; j_call: TRBJ2-1; clone_size: .; cdr3_nt: TGTGCAAGTCGCACCTCCACTAGCGGGACGGACGATGAGCAGTTCTTC; cdr3_aa: CASRTSTSGTDDEQFF
d_call: TRBD1; v_call: TRBV2; j_call: TRBJ1-4; clone_size: .; cdr3_nt: TGTGCCAGCAGTTCGGGACAGGGGAATGAAAAACTGTTTTTT; cdr3_aa: CASSSGQGNEKLFF
d_call: .; v_call: TRBV5-1; j_call: TRBJ1-1; clone_size: .; cdr3_nt: TGCGCCAGCAGCGTAGACAGAGCGAACACTGAAGCTTTCTTT; cdr3_aa: CASSVDRANTEAFF
d_call: .; v_call: TRBV5-1; j_call: TRBJ2-6; clone_size: .; cdr3_nt: TGCGCCAGCAGCTTGACCACACCCGGAGGGGGGTCCGGGGCCAACGTCCTGACTTTC; cdr3_aa: CASSLTTPGGGSGANVLTF
d_call: .; v_call: TRBV5-1; j_call: TRBJ1-6; clone_size: .; cdr3_nt: TGCGCCAGCAGCTTTGGGGGGACCCGGGCCGATAATTCACCCCTCCACTTT; cdr3_aa: CASSFGGTRADNSPLHF
d_call: .; v_call: TRBV28; j_call: TRBJ1-5; clone_size: .; cdr3_nt: TGTGCCAGCAGTGCGGACAGTAGCAATCAGCCCCAGCATTTT; cdr3_aa: CASSADSSNQPQHF
d_call: .; v_call: TRBV30; j_call: TRBJ2-7; clone_size: .; cdr3_nt: TGTGCCTGGAGTGACCGGTGGGAGCAGTACTTC; cdr3_aa: CAWSDRWEQYF
d_call: .; v_call: TRBV7-8; j_call: TRBJ2-1; clone_size: .; cdr3_nt: TGTGCCAGCAGCACCGGGCCTAACAATGAGCAGTTCTTC; cdr3_aa: CASSTGPNNEQFF
d_call: TRBD1; v_call: TRBV6-1; j_call: TRBJ2-7; clone_size: .; cdr3_nt: TGTGCCAGCAGTGGGACAGGGGGCCCCTACGAGCAGTACTTC; cdr3_aa: CASSGTGGPYEQYF